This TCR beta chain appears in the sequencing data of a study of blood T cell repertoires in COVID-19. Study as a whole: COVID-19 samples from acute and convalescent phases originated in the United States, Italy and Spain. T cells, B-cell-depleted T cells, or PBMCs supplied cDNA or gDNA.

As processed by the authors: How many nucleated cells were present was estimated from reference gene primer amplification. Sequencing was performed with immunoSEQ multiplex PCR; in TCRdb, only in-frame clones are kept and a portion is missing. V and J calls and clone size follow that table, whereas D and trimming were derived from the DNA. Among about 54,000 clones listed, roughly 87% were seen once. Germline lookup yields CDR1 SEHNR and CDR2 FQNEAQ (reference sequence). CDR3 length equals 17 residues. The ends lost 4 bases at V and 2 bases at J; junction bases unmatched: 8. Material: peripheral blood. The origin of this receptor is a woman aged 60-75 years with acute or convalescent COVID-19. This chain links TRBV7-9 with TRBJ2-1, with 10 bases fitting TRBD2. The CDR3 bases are TGTGCCAGCAGCTCCTTATTCAGCGGGAGGGCCTACAATGAGCAGTTCTTC. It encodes CASSSLFSGRAYNEQFF. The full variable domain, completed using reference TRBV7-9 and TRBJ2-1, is DTGVSQNPRHKITKRGQNVTFRCDPISEHNRLYWYRQTLGQGPEFLTYFQNEAQLEKSRLLSDRFSAERPKGSFSTLEIQRTEQGDSAMYLCASSSLFSGRAYNEQFFGPGTRLTVL.